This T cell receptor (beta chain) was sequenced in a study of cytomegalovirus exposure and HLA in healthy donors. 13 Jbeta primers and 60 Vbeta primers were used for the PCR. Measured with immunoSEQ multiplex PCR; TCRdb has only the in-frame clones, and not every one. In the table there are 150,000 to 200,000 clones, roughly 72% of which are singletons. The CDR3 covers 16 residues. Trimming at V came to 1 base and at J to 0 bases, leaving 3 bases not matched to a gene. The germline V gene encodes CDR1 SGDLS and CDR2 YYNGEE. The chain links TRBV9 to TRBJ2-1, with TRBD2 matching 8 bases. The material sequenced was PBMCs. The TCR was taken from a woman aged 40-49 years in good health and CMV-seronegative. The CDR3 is CASSVLGGGSYNEQFF. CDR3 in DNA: TGTGCCAGCAGCGTACTCGGGGGGGGCTCCTACAATGAGCAGTTCTTC.